These T cell receptor beta chains were read from a single sample in a study of T cell responses to AZD1222 COVID-19 vaccine. Profiling relied on immunoSEQ multiplex PCR, and the TCRdb table lists in-frame clones only, not all of them. The sample includes some 100,000 clones, 80% to 90% of them seen just once. Source: peripheral blood, taken on day 0 of AZD1222 vaccination. The receptor set was obtained from an adult in good health. Each CDR3 is given with its conserved first and last residue. D genes are given only for firm matches. Size tells how often a clone was seen (once, few, many) or the class of an expanded clone, and some rows leave it out.

length	D	V	J	size	DNA	CDR3
14	NA	TRBV4-3	TRBJ2-3	once	TGCGCCAGCAGCCAAGCCTACGGGACAGATACGCAGTATTTT	CASSQAYGTDTQYF
14	TRBD2	TRBV10-2	TRBJ2-7	NA	TGCGCCAGCAGTGAATCGGGGGGAATGAACGAGCAGTACTTC	CASSESGGMNEQYF
14	NA	TRBV4-1	TRBJ1-1	NA	TGCGCCAGCAGCCGAGACGACAGACTCACTGAAGCTTTCTTT	CASSRDDRLTEAFF
15	NA	TRBV4-1	TRBJ2-1	NA	TGCGCCAGCAGCCAAATTGAGGTCGCGGTCAGTGAGCAGTTCTTC	CASSQIEVAVSEQFF
13	NA	TRBV19	TRBJ2-7	few	TGTGCCAGTAGTATAGGGGCCTCGTGGGAGCAGTACTTC	CASSIGASWEQYF
12	NA	TRBV5-1	TRBJ1-1	NA	TGCGCCAGCAGCTTGAACTTGGGAGAAGCTTTCTTT	CASSLNLGEAFF
14	NA	TRBV28	TRBJ2-7	NA	TGTGCCAGCAGAACTGGGTCACGCTCCTACGAGCAGTACTTC	CASRTGSRSYEQYF
11	NA	TRBV7-2	TRBJ2-7	NA	TGTGCCAGCAGCTTGGCTAACGAGCAGTACTTC	CASSLANEQYF
14	NA	TRBV29-1	TRBJ1-2	NA	TGCAGCGTTGAAGAGGCTACTGGGTTCCGGGGCTACACCTTC	CSVEEATGFRGYTF
13	NA	TRBV15	TRBJ1-2	NA	TGTGCCACCAGCAGAGGCCGAGGAGGTGGCTACACCTTC	CATSRGRGGGYTF
15	TRBD2	TRBV5-6	TRBJ2-5	few	TGTGCCAGCAGCTCCGGGACTAGCGGCCAAGAGACCCAGTACTTC	CASSSGTSGQETQYF
14	NA	TRBV29-1	TRBJ1-1	NA	TGCAGCGTTGATTCGGGGGCGAAGGGAACTGAAGCTTTCTTT	CSVDSGAKGTEAFF
11	NA	TRBV6-2/TRBV6-3	TRBJ2-1	once	TGTGCCAGCAGTTACTCGGGGTTTGCGTTCTTC	CASSYSGFAFF
17	NA	TRBV13	TRBJ2-7	once	TGTGCCAGCAGCCACGGGGGTAAAAATAACCCAGCCTACGAGCAGTACTTC	CASSHGGKNNPAYEQYF
15	NA	TRBV4-1	TRBJ1-1	NA	TGCGCCAGCAGCCAAGTAGTACAGACGAACACTGAAGCTTTCTTT	CASSQVVQTNTEAFF
17	TRBD1	TRBV18	TRBJ1-1	NA	TGTGCCAGCTCACGGTCCAGACAGGGAAAAGGAGGTGACGGAGCTTTCTTT	CASSRSRQGKGGDGAFF
16	NA	TRBV27	TRBJ2-1	NA	TGTGCCAGCAGTTCACTCTCCAGCGGGCGCACCTATGAGCAGTTCTTC	CASSSLSSGRTYEQFF
17	TRBD1	TRBV7-2	TRBJ1-2	once	TGTGCCAGCAGCTTAGCGCCGGGGGACAGGGGACTCTATGGCTACACCTTC	CASSLAPGDRGLYGYTF
17	NA	TRBV21-1	TRBJ2-7	NA	TGTGCCAGCAGCCACAATCAGGGACAGGGGGCTGTATACGAGCAGTACTTC	CASSHNQGQGAVYEQYF
15	NA	TRBV15	TRBJ1-6	once	TGTGCCACCAGCACCAACACAGCAAATAATTCACCCCTCCACTTT	CATSTNTANNSPLHF
18	NA	TRBV18	TRBJ2-3	once	TGTGCCAGCTCACCACGGGGGACTCGTTCCGGTAGCACAGATACGCAGTATTTT	CASSPRGTRSGSTDTQYF
12	NA	TRBV12-3/TRBV12-4	TRBJ2-1	NA	TGTGCCAGCAGTTTAGTTATGACTGAGCAGTTCTTC	CASSLVMTEQFF
15	TRBD2	TRBV10-3	TRBJ2-1	NA	TGTGCCATCAGTGACATTCAGCGGGGAGGTAATGAGCAGTTCTTC	CAISDIQRGGNEQFF
14	NA	TRBV2	TRBJ1-1	NA	TGTGCCAGCATTCCCCGTGGACAGCCCTTGCCAGCTTTCTTT	CASIPRGQPLPAFF
13	NA	TRBV7-2	TRBJ2-3	NA	TGTGCCAGCAGCGGAACCTACGAGGATACGCAGTATTTT	CASSGTYEDTQYF
16	TRBD2	TRBV27	TRBJ2-1	NA	TGTGCCAGCAGTTTAGGGACTAGCGGGAGATTTAATGAGCAGTTCTTC	CASSLGTSGRFNEQFF
15	NA	TRBV7-2	TRBJ2-3	once	TGTGCCAGCAGTTTCCCGCTGGGTAGCACAGATACGCAGTATTTT	CASSFPLGSTDTQYF
12	NA	TRBV29-1	TRBJ2-7	NA	TGCAGCGTTCGGAGGGGCCCCTACGAGCAGTACTTC	CSVRRGPYEQYF
15	NA	TRBV4-2	TRBJ2-1	NA	TGTGCCAGCAGCTTAATAGCGGACTCCTACAATGAGCAGTTCTTC	CASSLIADSYNEQFF
12	NA	TRBV6-5	TRBJ1-3	once	TGTGCCAGCAGTTACATGGGGGGCACCATATATTTT	CASSYMGGTIYF
18	NA	TRBV18	TRBJ1-1	NA	TGTGCCAGCTCATCCACCCAATGGGGTCTGACAACGAACACTGAAGCTTTCTTT	CASSSTQWGLTTNTEAFF
14	NA	TRBV5-1	TRBJ1-1	NA	TGCGCCAGCAGCTTGGTTACGGACTACACTGAAGCTTTCTTT	CASSLVTDYTEAFF
13	NA	TRBV2	TRBJ2-7	few	TGTGCCAGCAGTTTCGGCCCAGGCCTTGAGCAGTACTTC	CASSFGPGLEQYF
12	NA	TRBV7-2	TRBJ2-1	NA	TGTGCCAGCAGCCCCGCGGGTGATGAGCAGTTCTTC	CASSPAGDEQFF
16	NA	TRBV5-6	TRBJ2-3	NA	TGTGCCAGCAGCTTGGCTGGAAACGTGGTTCCAGATACGCAGTATTTT	CASSLAGNVVPDTQYF
12	NA	TRBV18	TRBJ1-6	NA	TGTGCCAGCTCATCCTCAAATTCACCCCTCCACTTT	CASSSSNSPLHF
14	TRBD1	TRBV4-3	TRBJ1-2	NA	TGCGCCAGCAGCCCTCCGGGACAGCCTGGCGGCTACACCTTC	CASSPPGQPGGYTF
16	NA	TRBV9	TRBJ2-7	NA	TGTGCCAGCAGCGTAGGCGAGGTTATAGGTTCCTACGAGCAGTACTTC	CASSVGEVIGSYEQYF
17	TRBD2	TRBV5-4	TRBJ2-7	NA	TGTGCCAGCAGCTTGGGACCGGGACTAGCGGGAGGTTACGAGCAGTACTTC	CASSLGPGLAGGYEQYF
14	TRBD2	TRBV5-6	TRBJ2-5	NA	TGTGCCAGCAGCCAAGGCGGGGGGTACGGGACCCAGTACTTC	CASSQGGGYGTQYF
11	NA	TRBV20-1	TRBJ2-7	NA	TGCAGTGCTAGAGGGAACTACGAGCAGTACTTC	CSARGNYEQYF
13	TRBD1	TRBV18	TRBJ2-5	NA	TGTGCCAGCTCATCCGGGACAGAAGAGACCCAGTACTTC	CASSSGTEETQYF
13	NA	TRBV11-2	TRBJ2-3	NA	TGTGCCAGCAGCTCATATAGAGCAGATACGCAGTATTTT	CASSSYRADTQYF
15	NA	TRBV13	TRBJ2-5	many	TGTGCCAGCAGCGTCCCGGACAACCGTCAAGAGACCCAGTACTTC	CASSVPDNRQETQYF
14	NA	TRBV28	TRBJ2-7	few	TGTGCCAGCAGTTCCGTCAGGGTGTCTTACGAGCAGTACTTC	CASSSVRVSYEQYF
15	NA	TRBV27	TRBJ2-5	NA	TGTGCCAGCAGTTCGCGCTGGGCGAACCAAGAGACCCAGTACTTC	CASSSRWANQETQYF
14	NA	TRBV28	TRBJ2-7	NA	TGTGCCAGCAGCAACCCCTGGGGGTCCTACGAGCAGTACTTC	CASSNPWGSYEQYF
12	NA	TRBV5-1	TRBJ2-3	NA	TGCGCCAGCTCCGTGACCCCAGATACGCAGTATTTT	CASSVTPDTQYF
14	TRBD1	TRBV25-1	TRBJ2-1	few	TGTGCCAGCAGTGATTCCGGGACAGTCAATGAGCAGTTCTTC	CASSDSGTVNEQFF
16	NA	TRBV6-1	TRBJ1-4	NA	TGTGCCAGCAGTGAGAGGGGCAACTCGGGGAATGAAAAACTGTTTTTT	CASSERGNSGNEKLFF